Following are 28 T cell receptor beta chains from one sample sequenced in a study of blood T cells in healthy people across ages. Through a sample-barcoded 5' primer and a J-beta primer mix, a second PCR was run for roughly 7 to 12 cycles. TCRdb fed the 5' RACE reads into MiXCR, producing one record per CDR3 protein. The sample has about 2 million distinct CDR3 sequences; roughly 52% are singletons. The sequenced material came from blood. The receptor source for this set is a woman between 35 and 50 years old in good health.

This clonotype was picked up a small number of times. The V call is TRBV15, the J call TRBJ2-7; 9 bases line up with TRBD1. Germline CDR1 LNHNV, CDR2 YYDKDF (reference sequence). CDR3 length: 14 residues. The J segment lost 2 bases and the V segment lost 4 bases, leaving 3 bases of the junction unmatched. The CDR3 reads CATSKGQGAYEQYF. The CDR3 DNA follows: TGTGCCACCAGCAAGGGACAGGGTGCCTACGAGCAGTACTTC.

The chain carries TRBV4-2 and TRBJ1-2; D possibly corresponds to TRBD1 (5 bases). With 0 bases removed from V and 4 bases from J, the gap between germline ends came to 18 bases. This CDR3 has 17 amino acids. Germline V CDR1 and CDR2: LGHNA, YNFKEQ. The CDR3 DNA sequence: TGTGCCAGCAGCCAAGATTGGGAAGGGGCGGCCACCTATGGCTACACCTTC. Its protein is CASSQDWEGAATYGYTF.

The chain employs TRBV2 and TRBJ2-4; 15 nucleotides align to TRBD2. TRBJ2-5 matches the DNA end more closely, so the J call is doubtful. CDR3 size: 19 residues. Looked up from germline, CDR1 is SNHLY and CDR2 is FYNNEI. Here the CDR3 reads CASSRIPGLAGGRRETQYF. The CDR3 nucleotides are TGTGCCAGCAGTCGAATTCCTGGACTAGCGGGGGGGCGAAGGGAGACCCAGTACTTC.

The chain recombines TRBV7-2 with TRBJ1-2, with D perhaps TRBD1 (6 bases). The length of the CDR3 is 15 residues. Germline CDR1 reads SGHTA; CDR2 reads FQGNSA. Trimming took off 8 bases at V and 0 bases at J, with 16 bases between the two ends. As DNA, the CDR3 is TGTGCCAGCGAGGATTGGGGGCTTACTAACTATGGCTACACCTTC. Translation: CASEDWGLTNYGYTF.

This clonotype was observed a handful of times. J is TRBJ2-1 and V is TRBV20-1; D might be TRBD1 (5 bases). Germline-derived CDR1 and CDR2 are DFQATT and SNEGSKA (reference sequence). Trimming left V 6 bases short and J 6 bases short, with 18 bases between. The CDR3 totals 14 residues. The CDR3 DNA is TGCAGTGCAGTCAAAGGGGCGGCGGTCAATGAGCAGTTCTTC. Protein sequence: CSAVKGAAVNEQFF.

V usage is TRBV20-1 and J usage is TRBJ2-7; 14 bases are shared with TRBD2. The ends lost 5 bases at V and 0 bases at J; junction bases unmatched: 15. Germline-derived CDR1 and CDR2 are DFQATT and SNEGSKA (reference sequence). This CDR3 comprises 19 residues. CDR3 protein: CSAPVLGTSGGRGSYEQYF. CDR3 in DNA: TGCAGTGCTCCGGTCTTAGGGACTAGCGGGGGAAGAGGCTCCTACGAGCAGTACTTC.

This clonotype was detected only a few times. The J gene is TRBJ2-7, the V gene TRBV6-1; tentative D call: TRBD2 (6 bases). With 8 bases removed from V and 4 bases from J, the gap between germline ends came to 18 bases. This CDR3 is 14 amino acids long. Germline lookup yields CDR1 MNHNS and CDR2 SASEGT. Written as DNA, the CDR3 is TGTGCCAGCCACCCGGCCGCGGGGAAATACGAGCAGTACTTC. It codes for CASHPAAGKYEQYF.

The CDR3 protein is CASSRNSGAAGEQYF. Here the CDR3 DNA reads TGCGCCAGCAGCCGGAATAGCGGGGCCGCAGGAGAGCAGTACTTC. V is TRBV4-3 and J is TRBJ2-7; TRBD2 agrees at 8 bases. Germline trimming cut 4 bases from V and 7 bases from J; bases unmatched to any gene: 12. This CDR3 has 15 residues. Germline-derived CDR1 and CDR2 are LGHNA and YSLEER.

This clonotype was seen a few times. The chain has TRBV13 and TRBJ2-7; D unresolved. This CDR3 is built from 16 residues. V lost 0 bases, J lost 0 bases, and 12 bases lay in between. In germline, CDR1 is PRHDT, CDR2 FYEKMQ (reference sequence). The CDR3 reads CASSLGLGSISYEQYF. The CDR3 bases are TGTGCCAGCAGCTTAGGCCTGGGCAGTATCTCCTACGAGCAGTACTTC.

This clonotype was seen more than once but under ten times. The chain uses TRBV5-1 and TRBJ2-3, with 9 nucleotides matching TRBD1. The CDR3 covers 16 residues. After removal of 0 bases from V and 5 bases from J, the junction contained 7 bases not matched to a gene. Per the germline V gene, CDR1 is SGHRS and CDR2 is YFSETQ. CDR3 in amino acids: CASSLALTGGKDTQYF. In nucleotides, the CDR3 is TGCGCCAGCAGCTTGGCCCTGACAGGGGGTAAAGATACGCAGTATTTT.

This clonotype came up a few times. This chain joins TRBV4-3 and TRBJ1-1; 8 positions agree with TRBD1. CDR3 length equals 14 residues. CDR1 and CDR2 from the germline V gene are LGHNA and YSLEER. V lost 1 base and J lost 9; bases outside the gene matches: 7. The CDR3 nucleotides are TGCGCCAGCAGCCAAGGTACTCAGGGGGCGAAAGCTTTCTTT. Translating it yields CASSQGTQGAKAFF.

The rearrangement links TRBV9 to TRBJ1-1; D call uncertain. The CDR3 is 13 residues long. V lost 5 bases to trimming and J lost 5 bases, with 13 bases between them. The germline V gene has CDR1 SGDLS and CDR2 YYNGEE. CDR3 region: CASSDALETEAFF. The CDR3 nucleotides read TGTGCCAGCAGTGATGCCCTGGAGACTGAAGCTTTCTTT. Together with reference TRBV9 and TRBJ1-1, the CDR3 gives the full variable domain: DSGVTQTPKHLITATGQRVTLRCSPRSGDLSVYWYQQSLDQGLQFLIQYYNGEERAKGNILERFSAQQFPDLHSELNLSSLELGDSALYFCASSDALETEAFFGQGTRLTVV.

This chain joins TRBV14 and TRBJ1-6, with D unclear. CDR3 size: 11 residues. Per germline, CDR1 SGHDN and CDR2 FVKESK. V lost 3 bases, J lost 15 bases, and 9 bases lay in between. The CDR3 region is CASSQTFLLHF. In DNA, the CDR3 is TGTGCCAGCAGCCAGACCTTCCTCCTCCACTTT.

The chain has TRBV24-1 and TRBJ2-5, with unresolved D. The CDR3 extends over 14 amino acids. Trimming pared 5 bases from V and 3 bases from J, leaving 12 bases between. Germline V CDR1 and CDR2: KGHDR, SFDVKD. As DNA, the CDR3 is TGTGCCACCAGTGCAGTAGGGATGAAAGAGACCCAGTACTTC. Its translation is CATSAVGMKETQYF.

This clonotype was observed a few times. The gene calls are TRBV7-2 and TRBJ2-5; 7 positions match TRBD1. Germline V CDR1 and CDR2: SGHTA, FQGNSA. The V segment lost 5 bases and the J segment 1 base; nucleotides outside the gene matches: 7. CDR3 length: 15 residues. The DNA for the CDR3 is TGTGCCAGCAGCGCCCGACAGGGAGTCCAAGAGACCCAGTACTTC. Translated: CASSARQGVQETQYF. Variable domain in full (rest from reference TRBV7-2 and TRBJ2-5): GAGVSQSPSNKVTEKGKDVELRCDPISGHTALYWYRQSLGQGLEFLIYFQGNSAPDKSGLPSDRFSAERTGGSVSTLTIQRTQQEDSAVYLCASSARQGVQETQYFGPGTRLLVL.

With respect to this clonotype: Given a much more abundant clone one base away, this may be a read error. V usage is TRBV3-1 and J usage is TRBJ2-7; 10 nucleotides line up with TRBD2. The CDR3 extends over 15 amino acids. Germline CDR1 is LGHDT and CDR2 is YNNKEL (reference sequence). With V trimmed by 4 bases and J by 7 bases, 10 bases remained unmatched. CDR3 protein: CASSPIAGGRNEQYF. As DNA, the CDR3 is TGTGCCAGCAGCCCGATAGCGGGGGGCCGCAATGAGCAGTACTTC.

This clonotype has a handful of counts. In DNA form, the CDR3 reads TGTGCCAGCAACCTAAAAGGGGCTGGGGCCAACGTCCTGACTTTC. Its translation: CASNLKGAGANVLTF. The chain joins TRBV12-3 or TRBV12-4 to TRBJ2-6; a possible D gene is TRBD1 (5 bases). This CDR3 comprises 15 residues. With 7 bases removed from V and 2 bases from J, the gap between germline ends came to 12 bases.

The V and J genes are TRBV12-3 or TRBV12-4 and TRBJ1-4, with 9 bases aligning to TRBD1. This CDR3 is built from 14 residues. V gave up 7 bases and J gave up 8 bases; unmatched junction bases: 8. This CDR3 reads CASTPGQGREKLFF. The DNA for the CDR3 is TGTGCCAGCACCCCGGGACAGGGACGGGAAAAACTGTTTTTT.

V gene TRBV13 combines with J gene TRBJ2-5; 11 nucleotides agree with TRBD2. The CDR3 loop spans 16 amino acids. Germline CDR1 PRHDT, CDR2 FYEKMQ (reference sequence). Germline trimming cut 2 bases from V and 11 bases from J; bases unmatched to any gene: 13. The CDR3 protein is CASSLFRGLAGGVQYF. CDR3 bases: TGTGCCAGCAGCTTATTCCGCGGGCTAGCGGGGGGCGTGCAGTACTTC.

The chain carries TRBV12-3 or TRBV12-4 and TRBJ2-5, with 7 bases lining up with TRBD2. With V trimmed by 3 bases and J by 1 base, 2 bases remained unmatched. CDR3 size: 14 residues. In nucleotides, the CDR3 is TGTGCCAGCAGTTTGGGACTACCCCAAGAGACCCAGTACTTC. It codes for CASSLGLPQETQYF.

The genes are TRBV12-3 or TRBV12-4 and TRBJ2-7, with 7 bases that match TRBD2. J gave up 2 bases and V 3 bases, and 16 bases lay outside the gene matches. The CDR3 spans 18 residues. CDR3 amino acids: CASSFRPLGGESTYEQYF. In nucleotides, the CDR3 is TGTGCCAGCAGTTTCAGGCCCCTGGGGGGGGAATCTACCTACGAGCAGTACTTC.

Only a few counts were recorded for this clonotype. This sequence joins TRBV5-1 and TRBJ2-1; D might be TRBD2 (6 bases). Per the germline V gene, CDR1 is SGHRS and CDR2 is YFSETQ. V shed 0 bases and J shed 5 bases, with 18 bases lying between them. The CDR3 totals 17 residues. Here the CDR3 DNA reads TGCGCCAGCAGCTTGGATGGGTTCGGCGGGGCGAACAATGAGCAGTTCTTC. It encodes CASSLDGFGGANNEQFF. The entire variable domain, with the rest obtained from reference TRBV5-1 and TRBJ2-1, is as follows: KAGVTQTPRYLIKTRGQQVTLSCSPISGHRSVSWYQQTPGQGLQFLFEYFSETQRNKGNFPGRFSGRQFSNSRSEMNVSTLELGDSALYLCASSLDGFGGANNEQFFGPGTRLTVL.

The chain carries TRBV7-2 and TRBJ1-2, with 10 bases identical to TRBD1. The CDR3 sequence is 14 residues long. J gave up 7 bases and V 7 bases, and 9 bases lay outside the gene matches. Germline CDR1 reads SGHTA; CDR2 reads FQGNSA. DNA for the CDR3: TGTGCCAGCACCCTAGGCAGACAGGGGGCTGGCTACACCTTC. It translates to CASTLGRQGAGYTF. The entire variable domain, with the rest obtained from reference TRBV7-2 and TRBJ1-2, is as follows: GAGVSQSPSNKVTEKGKDVELRCDPISGHTALYWYRQSLGQGLEFLIYFQGNSAPDKSGLPSDRFSAERTGGSVSTLTIQRTQQEDSAVYLCASTLGRQGAGYTFGSGTRLTVV.

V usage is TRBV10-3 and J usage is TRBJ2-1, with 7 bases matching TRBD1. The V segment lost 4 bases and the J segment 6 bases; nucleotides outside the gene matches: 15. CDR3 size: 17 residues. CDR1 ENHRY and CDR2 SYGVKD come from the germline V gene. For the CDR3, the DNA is TGTGCCATCAGTGGGCCCTTGCGACAGGGTGTAGCCAATGAGCAGTTCTTC. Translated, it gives CAISGPLRQGVANEQFF.

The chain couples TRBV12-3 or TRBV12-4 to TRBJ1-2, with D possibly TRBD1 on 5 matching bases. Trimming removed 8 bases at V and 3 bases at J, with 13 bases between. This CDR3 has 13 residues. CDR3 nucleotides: TGTGCCAGCTCACAACAGGTCCACTATGGCTACACCTTC. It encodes CASSQQVHYGYTF.

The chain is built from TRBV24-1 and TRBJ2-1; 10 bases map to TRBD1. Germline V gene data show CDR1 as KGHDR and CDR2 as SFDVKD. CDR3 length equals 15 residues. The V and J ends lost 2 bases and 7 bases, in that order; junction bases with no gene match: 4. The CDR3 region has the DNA TGTGCCACCAGTGATTCTTGGACAGGGGGGAATGAGCAGTTCTTC. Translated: CATSDSWTGGNEQFF.

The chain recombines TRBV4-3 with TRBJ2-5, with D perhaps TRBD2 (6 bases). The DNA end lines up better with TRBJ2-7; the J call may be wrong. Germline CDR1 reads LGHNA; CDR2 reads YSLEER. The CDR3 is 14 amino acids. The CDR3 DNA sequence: TGCGCCAGCAGCCAAACCATTCTAGCGTTCGAGCAGTACTTC. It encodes CASSQTILAFEQYF.

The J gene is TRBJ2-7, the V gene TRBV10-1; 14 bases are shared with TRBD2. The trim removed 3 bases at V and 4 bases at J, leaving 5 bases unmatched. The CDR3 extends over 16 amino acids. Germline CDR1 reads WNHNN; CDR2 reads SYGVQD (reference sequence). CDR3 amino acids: CASSDLGLAGGYEQYF. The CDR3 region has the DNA TGCGCCAGCAGTGACCTAGGACTAGCGGGGGGATACGAGCAGTACTTC.